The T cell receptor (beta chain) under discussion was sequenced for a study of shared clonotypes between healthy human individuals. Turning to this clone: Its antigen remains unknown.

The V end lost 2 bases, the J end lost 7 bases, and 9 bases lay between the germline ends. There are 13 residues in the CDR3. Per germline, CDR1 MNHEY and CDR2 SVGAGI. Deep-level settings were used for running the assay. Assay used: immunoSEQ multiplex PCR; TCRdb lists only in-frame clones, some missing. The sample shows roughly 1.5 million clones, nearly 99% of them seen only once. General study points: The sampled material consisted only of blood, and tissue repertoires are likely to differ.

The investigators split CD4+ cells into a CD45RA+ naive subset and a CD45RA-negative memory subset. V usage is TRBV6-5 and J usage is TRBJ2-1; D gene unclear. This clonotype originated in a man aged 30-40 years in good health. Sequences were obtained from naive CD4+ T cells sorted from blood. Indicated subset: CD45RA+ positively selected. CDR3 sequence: CASSYRKANEQFF. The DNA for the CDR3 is TGTGCCAGCAGTTACAGAAAAGCGAATGAGCAGTTCTTC.